Below, 26 T cell receptor beta chains from the same sample are listed, as sequenced in a study of T cells in localized non-small cell lung cancer. Clones were read by immunoSEQ multiplex PCR, and TCRdb kept only the in-frame ones, dropping some. The table lists about 26,000 clones, around 85% of them singletons. Sequencing was performed on peripheral blood, taken before any cancer treatment. These receptors all stem from a man between 35 and 75 years old with stage III squamous cell lung carcinoma.

J is TRBJ2-2 and V is TRBV7-2, with D possibly being TRBD1 (6 bases). Germline V gene sequence: CDR1 SGHTA, CDR2 FQGNSA. This CDR3 region has 13 residues. V was pared by 5 bases and J by 9 bases, with 13 bases between. CDR3 in DNA: TGTGCCAGCAGCATCGGCCGGGACAGGGAGCTGTTTTTT. Protein sequence: CASSIGRDRELFF. Supplemented by reference TRBV7-2 and TRBJ2-2, the full variable domain reads GAGVSQSPSNKVTEKGKDVELRCDPISGHTALYWYRQSLGQGLEFLIYFQGNSAPDKSGLPSDRFSAERTGGSVSTLTIQRTQQEDSAVYLCASSIGRDRELFFGEGSRLTVL.

The chain combines TRBV5-6 with TRBJ2-7; no firm D call. Between the trimmed V and J ends, which lost 0 bases and 1 base, there was a span of 8 bases. Germline V lookup: CDR1 SGHDT, CDR2 YYEEEE. CDR3 size: 14 residues. CDR3 amino acids: CASSLGVTSYEQYF. The CDR3 coding sequence is TGTGCCAGCAGCTTGGGAGTCACATCCTACGAGCAGTACTTC. Based on the CDR3 plus reference TRBV5-6 and TRBJ2-7, the full variable domain is DAGVTQSPTHLIKTRGQQVTLRCSPKSGHDTVSWYQQALGQGPQFIFQYYEEEERQRGNFPDRFSGHQFPNYSSELNVNALLLGDSALYLCASSLGVTSYEQYFGPGTRLTVT.

The CDR3 reads CASSLYRGEAFF. CDR3 sequence (DNA): TGTGCCAGCAGCTTATACCGGGGTGAAGCTTTCTTT. The rearrangement joins TRBV7-2 to TRBJ1-1; no definite D call. This CDR3 contains 12 residues. Trimming cost V 2 bases and J 7 bases, with 8 bases left between them. CDR1 and CDR2 (germline): SGHTA, FQGNSA.

The genes are TRBV7-7 and TRBJ2-5; 8 bases match TRBD2. This CDR3 contains 15 residues. The germline CDR1 and CDR2 sequences are SSHAT and FNYEAQ (reference sequence). CDR3 bases: TGTGCTAGCGCCAGCGGGAGAGCGTACCAAGAGACCCAGTACTTC. Its translation is CASASGRAYQETQYF.

The rearrangement joins TRBV30 to TRBJ2-7, with unresolved D. CDR1 and CDR2 (germline): GTSNPN, SVGIG (reference sequence). There are 14 residues in the CDR3. The germline V and J ends were trimmed by 1 base and 2 bases, with 12 bases remaining between them. CDR3 residues: CAWSDGKATYEQYF. CDR3 bases: TGTGCCTGGAGTGACGGCAAGGCTACCTACGAGCAGTACTTC. Using reference TRBV30 and TRBJ2-7 for the parts outside the CDR3, the full variable domain is SQTIHQWPATLVQPVGSPLSLECTVEGTSNPNLYWYRQAAGRGLQLLFYSVGIGQISSEVPQNLSASRPQDRQFILSSKKLLLSDSGFYLCAWSDGKATYEQYFGPGTRLTVT.

In nucleotides, the CDR3 is TGCGCCAGCAGCCAAGCGCTCGGGAGGCAGGCTGGAAAGTACTTC. It codes for CASSQALGRQAGKYF. The chain recombines TRBV4-1 with TRBJ2-7, with 7 bases matching TRBD2. Germline loops: CDR1 MGHRA, CDR2 YSYEKL. This CDR3 comprises 15 residues. With 1 base clipped from V and 11 bases from J, the junction kept 14 bases outside the gene matches.

This clone was seen only once. The DNA for the CDR3 is TGTGCCAGCTCACCTTCCCCCGGGTTCTCCTACGAGCAGTACGTC. Its translation is CASSPSPGFSYEQYV. The chain has TRBV18 and TRBJ2-7; D gene unclear. In germline, CDR1 is KGHSH, CDR2 LQKENI. The CDR3 totals 15 residues. Trimming removed 3 bases at V and 0 bases at J, with 12 bases between.

In this sample, this clone turned up a few times. The V call is TRBV30, the J call TRBJ1-2; no clear D gene. Trimming pared 0 bases from V and 3 bases from J, leaving 5 bases between. Germline values: CDR1 GTSNPN, CDR2 SVGIG (reference sequence). The CDR3 length is 12 residues. The CDR3 sequence: CAWSVDYYGYTF. The CDR3, as DNA: TGTGCCTGGAGTGTCGACTACTATGGCTACACCTTC.

This clone has more than one count but fewer than ten. The V and J genes are TRBV2 and TRBJ2-7; the match to TRBD1 covers 7 bases. The germline gives CDR1 SNHLY, CDR2 FYNNEI. V gave up 0 bases and J gave up 4 bases; unmatched junction bases: 6. The length of the CDR3 is 15 residues. The CDR3 DNA sequence: TGTGCCAGCAGTGAAGCCACAGGGGTTCGGTACGAGCAGTACTTC. Protein product: CASSEATGVRYEQYF.

The chain employs TRBV6-6 and TRBJ1-1; TRBD1 matches at 8 bases. Germline trimming cut 5 bases from V and 2 bases from J; bases unmatched to any gene: 4. CDR3 size: 14 residues. Germline V gene data show CDR1 as MNHNY and CDR2 as SVGAGI (reference sequence). CDR3 coding DNA: TGTGCCAGCAGTCGGGGACAGGAAAACACTGAAGCTTTCTTT. Translation: CASSRGQENTEAFF.

The rearrangement joins TRBV5-1 to TRBJ2-4; 9 bases match TRBD1. The CDR3 is 12 amino acids. Germline CDR1 and CDR2: SGHRS and YFSETQ. The trim removed 0 bases at V and 15 bases at J, leaving 4 bases unmatched. The CDR3 DNA is TGCGCCAGCAGCTTGGCTGGGGACAGGGCGTACTTC. Amino acid sequence: CASSLAGDRAYF.

The chain couples TRBV7-6 to TRBJ2-5; 13 bases match TRBD2. The CDR3 sequence is 16 residues long. Trimming took 5 bases from V and 5 from J; bases not matched to a gene: 8. Germline V gives CDR1 SGHVS, CDR2 FNYEAQ. The CDR3 DNA follows: TGTGCCAGCAGCCCCGGACTAGCGGGAGACGATGAGACCCAGTACTTC. As protein: CASSPGLAGDDETQYF.

This clone appeared once. A junction boundary mismatches the germline segment, possibly from a read error. The chain recombines TRBV4-1 with TRBJ1-2; D ambiguous. This CDR3 has 16 amino acids. Germline V gene data show CDR1 as MGHRA and CDR2 as YSYEKL. The CDR3 region has the DNA TGCGCCAGCAGGCAAGAGAGGCAGGCGATACACTATGGCTACACCTTC. Translation: CASRQERQAIHYGYTF.

The V gene is TRBV2, the J gene TRBJ1-6; TRBD1 matches at 9 bases. After removal of 5 bases from V and 0 bases from J, the junction contained 11 bases not matched to a gene. Germline V gene lookup returns CDR1 SNHLY and CDR2 FYNNEI. The CDR3 contains 19 residues. CDR3 protein: CASSFQGQGQSSYNSPLHF. The CDR3 coding sequence is TGTGCCAGCAGTTTTCAGGGACAGGGTCAGAGCTCCTATAATTCACCCCTCCACTTT.

The chain employs TRBV6-1 and TRBJ1-2, with D unresolved. The CDR3 consists of 12 residues. The V end lost 6 bases, the J end lost 2 bases, and 7 bases lay between the germline ends. Germline assignment: CDR1 MNHNS and CDR2 SASEGT. The CDR3 nucleotides are TGTGCCAGCAGCGGGTTGAACTATGGCTACACCTTC. Amino acid sequence: CASSGLNYGYTF.

This clone turned up a few times. The chain is built from TRBV11-2 and TRBJ2-7; 7 positions match TRBD2. The germline V gene encodes CDR1 SGHAT and CDR2 FQNNGV. This CDR3 region has 13 residues. Losses at the gene ends were 8 bases for V and 7 bases for J; bases not matched to a gene: 11. CDR3 DNA: TGTGCCAGCTCTCCGGGGGGAGTTGGAGAGCAGTACGTC. It yields the protein CASSPGGVGEQYV.

V is TRBV2 and J is TRBJ2-6, with D possibly matching TRBD1 (5 bases). Trimming pared 8 bases from V and 3 bases from J, leaving 8 bases between. CDR1 and CDR2 from the germline V gene are SNHLY and FYNNEI. CDR3 length: 13 residues. Here the CDR3 reads CASGRVGANVLTF. In nucleotides, the CDR3 is TGTGCCAGCGGCAGGGTTGGGGCCAACGTCCTGACTTTC.

This rearrangement joins TRBV28 to TRBJ1-5, with 11 positions matching TRBD1. The CDR3 is 16 residues long. Losses at the gene ends were 6 bases for V and 4 bases for J; bases not matched to a gene: 8. Per the germline V gene, CDR1 is MDHEN and CDR2 is SYDVKM. The CDR3 spells CASSPGGTGGNQPQHF. The DNA for the CDR3 is TGTGCCAGCAGCCCCGGGGGGACAGGGGGGAATCAGCCCCAGCATTTT.

V usage is TRBV5-4 and J usage is TRBJ1-1, with D possibly being TRBD1 (5 bases). The V gene lost 4 bases and the J gene lost 2 bases, with 12 bases spanning the gap. This CDR3 region has 14 residues. Germline-derived CDR1 and CDR2 are SGHNT and YYREEE (reference sequence). The CDR3 DNA reads as TGTGCCAGCAGCCGTCCAGGGAGTAACACTGAAGCTTTCTTT. This gives the protein CASSRPGSNTEAFF.

This clone has more than one count but fewer than ten. The chain recombines TRBV7-2 with TRBJ1-4; TRBD1 might be the D (6 bases). Between the trimmed V and J ends, which lost 3 bases and 7 bases, there was a span of 12 bases. The CDR3 sequence is 14 residues long. The germline V gene has CDR1 SGHTA and CDR2 FQGNSA. CDR3 coding DNA: TGTGCCAGCAGCTTCGGGACAAGGAGTGAAAAACTGTTTTTT. Translating it yields CASSFGTRSEKLFF.

This clone has more than one count but fewer than ten. The chain has TRBV30 and TRBJ1-2; TRBD1 might be the D (6 bases). Germline CDR1 and CDR2: GTSNPN and SVGIG (reference sequence). The CDR3 totals 13 residues. The V end was cut by 5 bases, the J end by 3 bases, with 13 bases between. The CDR3 loop is CAWSLGADYGYTF. CDR3 bases: TGTGCCTGGTCCCTGGGGGCCGACTATGGCTACACCTTC.

V is TRBV19 and J is TRBJ2-7; 8 nucleotides align to TRBD2. Germline lookup yields CDR1 LNHDA and CDR2 SQIVND (reference sequence). Trimming cost V 3 bases and J 7 bases; bases outside gene matches: 11. This CDR3 region has 15 residues. CDR3 DNA: TGTGCCAGTAGTATCCCTGGAGCGGGAGTGAGGGAGCAGTACTTC. This translates into CASSIPGAGVREQYF.

This chain joins TRBV2 and TRBJ1-2, with D maybe TRBD1 (5 bases). The CDR3 consists of 13 residues. The germline gives CDR1 SNHLY, CDR2 FYNNEI. Trimming removed 6 bases at V and 4 bases at J, with 12 bases between. CDR3 loop: CASSSGTPYGYTF. CDR3 DNA sequence: TGTGCCAGCAGCTCCGGGACTCCCTATGGCTACACCTTC.

This chain connects TRBV5-1 to TRBJ1-6; a possible D gene is TRBD1 (5 bases). In germline, CDR1 is SGHRS, CDR2 YFSETQ. This CDR3 region has 13 residues. The V end was cut by 7 bases, the J end by 5 bases, with 10 bases between. CDR3 sequence: CASRDDNNSPLHF. The DNA of the CDR3 is TGCGCCAGCCGGGACGATAATAATTCACCCCTCCACTTT. The variable domain in full, with the rest retrieved from reference TRBV5-1 and TRBJ1-6, is KAGVTQTPRYLIKTRGQQVTLSCSPISGHRSVSWYQQTPGQGLQFLFEYFSETQRNKGNFPGRFSGRQFSNSRSEMNVSTLELGDSALYLCASRDDNNSPLHFGNGTRLTVT.

The gene calls are TRBV6-5 and TRBJ1-1, with D maybe TRBD1 (6 bases). V lost 6 bases and J 1 base, leaving 12 bases between the germline ends. Germline loops: CDR1 MNHEY, CDR2 SVGAGI. This CDR3 contains 14 residues. CDR3 sequence (DNA): TGTGCCAGCAGCAGGACAGTGGCGAACACTGAAGCTTTCTTT. Its protein is CASSRTVANTEAFF.

The genes are TRBV27 and TRBJ2-1; perhaps TRBD1 as D (5 bases). CDR1 and CDR2 from the germline V gene are MNHEY and SMNVEV (reference sequence). The V gene lost 5 bases and the J gene lost 5 bases, with 16 bases spanning the gap. This CDR3 region has 15 residues. CDR3 nucleotide sequence: TGTGCCAGCAGTCAAGGAGCAGGGCAGAACAATGAGCAGTTCTTC. It yields the protein CASSQGAGQNNEQFF.